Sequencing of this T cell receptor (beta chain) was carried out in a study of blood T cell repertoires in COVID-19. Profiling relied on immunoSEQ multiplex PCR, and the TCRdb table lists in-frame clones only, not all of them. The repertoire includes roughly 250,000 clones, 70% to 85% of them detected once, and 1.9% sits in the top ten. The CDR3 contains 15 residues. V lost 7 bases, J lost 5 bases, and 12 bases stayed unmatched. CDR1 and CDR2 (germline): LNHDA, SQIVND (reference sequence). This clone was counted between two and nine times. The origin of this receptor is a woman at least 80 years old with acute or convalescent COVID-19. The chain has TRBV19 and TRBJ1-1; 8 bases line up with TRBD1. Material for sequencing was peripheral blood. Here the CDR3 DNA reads TGTGCCAGTAAAGCGGCAGGGGGCATATCTACTGAAGCTTTCTTT. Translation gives CASKAAGGISTEAFF.